This T cell receptor beta chain was recorded in a study of blood T cell repertoires in COVID-19. Study in general: Samples of COVID-19 (acute and convalescent) were obtained from the United States, Italy and Spain. The analysed material was cDNA or gDNA that came from T cells, B-cell-depleted T cells, or PBMCs.

Per the study methods: Amplification of reference gene primers was used by the study to estimate nucleated cell counts. Using immunoSEQ multiplex PCR, the repertoire was profiled, and TCRdb retains in-frame clones only, with some absent. V, J and clone size are taken as reported in that table, and D and trimming were inferred from the DNA itself. The sample lists about 260,000 clones, less than 90% occurring once. The sequencing sample was made of peripheral blood. This receptor was taken from a man in his sixties who had recovered from COVID-19.

CDR3 loop: CASSLQQGYYEQYF. CDR3 nucleotide sequence: TGTGCCAGTAGCCTCCAACAGGGCTACTACGAGCAGTACTTC. The rearrangement uses TRBV19 and TRBJ2-7; a possible D gene is TRBD1 (6 bases). The V end lost 6 bases, the J end lost 3 bases, and 15 bases lay between the germline ends. The CDR3 totals 14 residues. Per the germline V gene, CDR1 is LNHDA and CDR2 is SQIVND (reference sequence).